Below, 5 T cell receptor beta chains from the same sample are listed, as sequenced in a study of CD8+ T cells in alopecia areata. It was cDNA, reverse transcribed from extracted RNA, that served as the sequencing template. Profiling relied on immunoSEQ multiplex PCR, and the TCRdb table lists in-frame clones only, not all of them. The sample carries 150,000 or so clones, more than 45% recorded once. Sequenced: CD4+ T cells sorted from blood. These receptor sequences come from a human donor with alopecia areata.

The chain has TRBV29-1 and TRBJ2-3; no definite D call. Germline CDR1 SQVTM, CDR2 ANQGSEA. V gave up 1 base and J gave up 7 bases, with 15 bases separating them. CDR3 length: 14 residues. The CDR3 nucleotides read TGCAGCGTTGAAGTGGGCGCAACTGTGTATACGCAGTATTTT. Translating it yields CSVEVGATVYTQYF.

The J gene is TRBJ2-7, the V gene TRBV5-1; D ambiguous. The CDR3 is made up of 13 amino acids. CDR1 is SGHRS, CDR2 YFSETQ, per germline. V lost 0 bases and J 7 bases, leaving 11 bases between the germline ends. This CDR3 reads CASSLGAGFEQYF. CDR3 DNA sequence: TGCGCCAGCAGCTTGGGTGCTGGGTTTGAGCAGTACTTC. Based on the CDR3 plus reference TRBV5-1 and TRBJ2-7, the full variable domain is KAGVTQTPRYLIKTRGQQVTLSCSPISGHRSVSWYQQTPGQGLQFLFEYFSETQRNKGNFPGRFSGRQFSNSRSEMNVSTLELGDSALYLCASSLGAGFEQYFGPGTRLTVT.

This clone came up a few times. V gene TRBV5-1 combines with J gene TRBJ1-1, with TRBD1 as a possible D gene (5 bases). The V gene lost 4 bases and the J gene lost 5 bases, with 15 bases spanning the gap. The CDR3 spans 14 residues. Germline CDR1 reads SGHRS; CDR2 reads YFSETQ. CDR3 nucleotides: TGCGCCAGCAGCGAGGGGATTAAGGGGACTGAAGCTTTCTTT. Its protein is CASSEGIKGTEAFF.

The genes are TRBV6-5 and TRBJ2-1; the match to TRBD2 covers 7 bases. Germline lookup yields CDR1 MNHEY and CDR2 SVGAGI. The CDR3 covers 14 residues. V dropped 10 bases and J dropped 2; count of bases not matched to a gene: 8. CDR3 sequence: CATKPGLPYNEQFF. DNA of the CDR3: TGTGCCACCAAGCCGGGACTACCCTACAATGAGCAGTTCTTC.

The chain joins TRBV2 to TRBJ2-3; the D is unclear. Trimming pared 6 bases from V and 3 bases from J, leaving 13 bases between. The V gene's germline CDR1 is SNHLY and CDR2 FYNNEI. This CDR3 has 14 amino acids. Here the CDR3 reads CASRAYLGTDTQYF. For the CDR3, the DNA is TGTGCCAGCAGGGCATATCTTGGTACAGATACGCAGTATTTT.